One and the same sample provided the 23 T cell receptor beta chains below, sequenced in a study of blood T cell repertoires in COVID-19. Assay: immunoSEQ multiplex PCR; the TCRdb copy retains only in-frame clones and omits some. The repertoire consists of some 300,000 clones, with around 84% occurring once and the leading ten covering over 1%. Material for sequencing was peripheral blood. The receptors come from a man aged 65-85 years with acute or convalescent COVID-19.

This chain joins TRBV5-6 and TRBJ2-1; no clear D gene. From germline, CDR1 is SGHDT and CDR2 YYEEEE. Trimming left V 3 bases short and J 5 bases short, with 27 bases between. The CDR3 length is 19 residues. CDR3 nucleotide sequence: TGTGCCAGCAGCTCGCTCTTCTTCCGTGCGGCCCCGGAAAACAATGAGCAGTTCTTC. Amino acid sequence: CASSSLFFRAAPENNEQFF.

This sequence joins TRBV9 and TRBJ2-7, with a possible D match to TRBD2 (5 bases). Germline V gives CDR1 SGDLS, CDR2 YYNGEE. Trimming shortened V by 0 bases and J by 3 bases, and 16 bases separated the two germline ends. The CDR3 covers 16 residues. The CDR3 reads CASSVDGIVGSYEQYF. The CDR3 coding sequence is TGTGCCAGCAGCGTAGACGGAATTGTGGGGAGCTACGAGCAGTACTTC.

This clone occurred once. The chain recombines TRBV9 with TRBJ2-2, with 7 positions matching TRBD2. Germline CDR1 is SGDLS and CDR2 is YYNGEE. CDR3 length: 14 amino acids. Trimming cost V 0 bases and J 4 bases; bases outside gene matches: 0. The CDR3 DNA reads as TGTGCCAGCAGCGTAGGCGGGGGCACCGGGGAGCTGTTTTTT. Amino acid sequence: CASSVGGGTGELFF.

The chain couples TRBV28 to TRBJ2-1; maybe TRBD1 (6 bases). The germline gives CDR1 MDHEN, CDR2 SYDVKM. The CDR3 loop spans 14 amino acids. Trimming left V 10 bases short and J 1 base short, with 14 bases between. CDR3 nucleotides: TGTGCCACCGCGCGAGGGGGATCCTACAATGAGCAGTTCTTC. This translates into CATARGGSYNEQFF.

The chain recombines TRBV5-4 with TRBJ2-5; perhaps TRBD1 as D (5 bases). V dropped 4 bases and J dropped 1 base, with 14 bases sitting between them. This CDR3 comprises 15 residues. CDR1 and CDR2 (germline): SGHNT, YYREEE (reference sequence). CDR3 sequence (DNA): TGTGCCAGCAGCCCTACTGTAAGGGGCCAAGAGACCCAGTACTTC. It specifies CASSPTVRGQETQYF.

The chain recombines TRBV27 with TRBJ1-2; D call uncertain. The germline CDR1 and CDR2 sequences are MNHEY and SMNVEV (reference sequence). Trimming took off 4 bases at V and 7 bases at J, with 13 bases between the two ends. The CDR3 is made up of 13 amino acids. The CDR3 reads CASSSDSWGGYTF. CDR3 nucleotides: TGTGCCAGCAGTTCGGACTCGTGGGGTGGCTACACCTTC.

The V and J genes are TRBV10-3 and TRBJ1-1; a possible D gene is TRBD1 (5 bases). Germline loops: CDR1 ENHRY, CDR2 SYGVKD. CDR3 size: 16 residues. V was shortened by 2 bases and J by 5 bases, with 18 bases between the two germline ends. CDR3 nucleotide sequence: TGTGCCATCAGTGAGGGGGGGGAAGGGCGCCGTACTGAAGCTTTCTTT. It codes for CAISEGGEGRRTEAFF.

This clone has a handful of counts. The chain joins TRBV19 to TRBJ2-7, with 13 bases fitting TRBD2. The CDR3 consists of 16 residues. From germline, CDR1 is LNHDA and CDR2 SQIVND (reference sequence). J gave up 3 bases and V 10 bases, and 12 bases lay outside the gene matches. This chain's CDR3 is CATQTFGTSGDYEQYF. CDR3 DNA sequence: TGTGCCACCCAAACCTTCGGGACTAGCGGGGACTACGAGCAGTACTTC.

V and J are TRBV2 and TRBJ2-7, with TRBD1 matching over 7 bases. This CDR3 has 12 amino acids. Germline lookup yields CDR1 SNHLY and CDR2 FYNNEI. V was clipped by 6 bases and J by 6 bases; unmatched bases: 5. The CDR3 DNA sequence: TGTGCCAGCAGGAGACAGGGTGGCGAGCAGTACTTC. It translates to CASRRQGGEQYF.

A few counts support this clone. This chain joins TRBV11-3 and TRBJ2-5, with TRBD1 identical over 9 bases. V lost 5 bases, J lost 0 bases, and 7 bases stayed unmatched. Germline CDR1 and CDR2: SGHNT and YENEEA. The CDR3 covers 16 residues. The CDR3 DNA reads TGTGCCAGCAGCCGAGGCGGGACAGGGAACCAAGAGACCCAGTACTTC. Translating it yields CASSRGGTGNQETQYF.

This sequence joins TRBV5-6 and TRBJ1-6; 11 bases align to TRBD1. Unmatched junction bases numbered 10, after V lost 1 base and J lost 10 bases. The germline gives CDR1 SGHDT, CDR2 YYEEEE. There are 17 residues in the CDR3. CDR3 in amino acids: CASSLNRGTGGYSPLHF. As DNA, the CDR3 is TGTGCCAGCAGCTTGAATCGGGGGACAGGGGGTTACTCACCCCTCCACTTT.

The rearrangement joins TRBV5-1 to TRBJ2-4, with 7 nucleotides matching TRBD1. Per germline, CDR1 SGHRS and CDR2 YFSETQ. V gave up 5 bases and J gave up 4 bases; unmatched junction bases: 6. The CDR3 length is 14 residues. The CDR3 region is CASRGTATKNIQYF. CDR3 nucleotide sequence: TGCGCCAGCAGGGGGACAGCGACAAAAAACATTCAGTACTTC.

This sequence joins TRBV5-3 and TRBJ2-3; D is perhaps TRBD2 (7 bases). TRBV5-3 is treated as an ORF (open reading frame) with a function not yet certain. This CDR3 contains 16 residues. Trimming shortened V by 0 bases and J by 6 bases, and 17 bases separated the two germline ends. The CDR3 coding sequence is TGTGCCAGAAGCTTGGCCTGCGGGGGCGGTAGGGATACGCAGTATTTT. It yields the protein CARSLACGGGRDTQYF.

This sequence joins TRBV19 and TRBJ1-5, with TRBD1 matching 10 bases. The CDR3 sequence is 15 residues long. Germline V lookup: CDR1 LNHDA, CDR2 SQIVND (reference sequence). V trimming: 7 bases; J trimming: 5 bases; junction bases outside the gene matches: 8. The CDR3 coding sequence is TGTGCCAGTAACGAGGGACAGGGGTTTTATCAGCCCCAGCATTTT. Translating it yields CASNEGQGFYQPQHF.

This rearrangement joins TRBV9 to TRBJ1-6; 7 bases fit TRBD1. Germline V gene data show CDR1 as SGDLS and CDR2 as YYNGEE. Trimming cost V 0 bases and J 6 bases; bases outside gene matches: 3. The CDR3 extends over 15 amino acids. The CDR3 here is CASSVGGGPNSPLHF. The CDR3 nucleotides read TGTGCCAGCAGCGTAGGAGGGGGCCCTAATTCACCCCTCCACTTT.

The CDR3 DNA reads TGTGCCAGCAGCCGAACCTCCCAAGCAGGAAACTATGGCTACACCTTC. This codes for CASSRTSQAGNYGYTF. The chain employs TRBV9 and TRBJ1-2; D is unresolved. V lost 4 bases, J lost 2 bases, and 18 bases lay in between. The germline V gene encodes CDR1 SGDLS and CDR2 YYNGEE. CDR3 length: 16 amino acids.

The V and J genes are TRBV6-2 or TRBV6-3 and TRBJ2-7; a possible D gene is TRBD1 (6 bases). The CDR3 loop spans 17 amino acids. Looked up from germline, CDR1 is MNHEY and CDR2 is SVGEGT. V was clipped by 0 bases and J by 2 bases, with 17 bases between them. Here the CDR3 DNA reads TGTGCCAGCAGTTACTCGAACCCAGGGGTCTCTACCTACGAGCAGTACTTC. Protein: CASSYSNPGVSTYEQYF.

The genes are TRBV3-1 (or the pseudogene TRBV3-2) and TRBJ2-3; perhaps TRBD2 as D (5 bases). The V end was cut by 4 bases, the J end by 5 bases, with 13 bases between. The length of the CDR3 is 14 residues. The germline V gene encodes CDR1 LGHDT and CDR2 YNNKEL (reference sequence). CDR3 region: CASSPGLRGDTQYF. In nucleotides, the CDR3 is TGTGCCAGCAGCCCCGGACTCCGGGGAGATACGCAGTATTTT.

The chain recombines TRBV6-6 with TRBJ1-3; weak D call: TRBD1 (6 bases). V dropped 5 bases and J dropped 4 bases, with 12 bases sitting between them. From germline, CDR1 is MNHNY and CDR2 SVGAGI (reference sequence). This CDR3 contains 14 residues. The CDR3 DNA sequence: TGTGCCAGCAGTGTAACAGGGCCCGGAAACACCATATATTTT. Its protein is CASSVTGPGNTIYF.

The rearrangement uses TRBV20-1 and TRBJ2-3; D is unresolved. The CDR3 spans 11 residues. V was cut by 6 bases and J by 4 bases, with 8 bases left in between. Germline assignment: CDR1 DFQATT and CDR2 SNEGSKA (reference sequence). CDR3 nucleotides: TGCAGTGCCAGTCCTTCAGATACGCAGTATTTT. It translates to CSASPSDTQYF.

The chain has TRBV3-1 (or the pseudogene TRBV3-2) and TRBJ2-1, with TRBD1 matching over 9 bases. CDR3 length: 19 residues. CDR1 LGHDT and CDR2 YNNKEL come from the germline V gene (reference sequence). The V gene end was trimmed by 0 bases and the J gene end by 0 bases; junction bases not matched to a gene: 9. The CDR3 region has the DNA TGTGCCAGCAGCCAAGATCGGGGGACAGGGAGGAGCTCCTACAATGAGCAGTTCTTC. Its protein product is CASSQDRGTGRSSYNEQFF.

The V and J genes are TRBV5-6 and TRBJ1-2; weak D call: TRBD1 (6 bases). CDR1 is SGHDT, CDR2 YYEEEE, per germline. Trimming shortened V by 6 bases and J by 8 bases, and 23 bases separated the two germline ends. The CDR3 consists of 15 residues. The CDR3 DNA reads TGTGCCAGCACCCCCTCGACAGGCGGCGGGCTGGGCTACACCTTC. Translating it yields CASTPSTGGGLGYTF.

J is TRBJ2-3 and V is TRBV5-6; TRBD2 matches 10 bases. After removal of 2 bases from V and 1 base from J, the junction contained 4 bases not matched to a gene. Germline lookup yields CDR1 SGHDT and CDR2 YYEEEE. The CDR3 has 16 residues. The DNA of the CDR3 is TGTGCCAGCAGCTTCTTTCTAGCGGGGGGCACAGATACGCAGTATTTT. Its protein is CASSFFLAGGTDTQYF.